This T cell receptor (beta chain) comes out of a study of shared clonotypes between healthy human individuals. Execution of the assay was at deep level. Ten immunoSEQ deep assay plates held the unsorted PBMC DNA. Only in-frame clones appear in the TCRdb table, and some are missing; sequencing was by immunoSEQ multiplex PCR. This sample has about 490,000 clones, with over 65% found just once. V lost 8 bases to trimming and J lost 8 bases, with 18 bases between them. The V gene's germline CDR1 is MNHNS and CDR2 SASEGT. The CDR3 is made up of 13 amino acids. Those who donated, Caucasian adults without exception, all lived in Nashville, Tennessee.

The sample comprised PBMCs. This sequence was found in a woman aged 40 to 50 in good health. Some clones in this sample may be carry-over from other donors' samples. This chain joins TRBV6-1 and TRBJ1-2; tentatively, D is TRBD1 (6 bases). The CDR3 coding sequence is TGTGCCAGCGAGGAGGGGGACGTTCGCGGCTACACCTTC. Protein product: CASEEGDVRGYTF.